The 9 T cell receptor beta chains reported below all come from one sample, sequenced in a study of blood T cell repertoires in COVID-19. Profiled with immunoSEQ multiplex PCR; TCRdb holds only in-frame clones, not every one. Here the sample spans over 200,000 clones, less than 85% being singletons. Sequenced sample: peripheral blood. Receptors were obtained from an older woman with active or convalescent COVID-19.

This clone was seen a few times. This chain connects TRBV3-1 (or the pseudogene TRBV3-2) to TRBJ2-7; D remains ambiguous. Between the trimmed V and J ends, which lost 0 bases and 3 bases, there was a span of 3 bases. CDR1 is LGHDT and CDR2 is YNNKEL in the germline V gene (reference sequence). CDR3 length equals 12 residues. In nucleotides, the CDR3 is TGTGCCAGCAGCCAAGACGGCTACGAGCAGTACTTC. It codes for CASSQDGYEQYF.

This clone has only one observation. The genes are TRBV5-5 and TRBJ1-2; TRBD1 matches 9 bases. Germline values: CDR1 SGHKS, CDR2 YYEKEE (reference sequence). This CDR3 contains 14 residues. Trimming took 5 bases from V and 2 from J; bases not matched to a gene: 4. This CDR3 is CASRAGTGNYGYTF. The CDR3 nucleotides are TGTGCCAGCAGGGCGGGGACAGGGAACTATGGCTACACCTTC.

The rearrangement uses TRBV3-1 (or the pseudogene TRBV3-2) and TRBJ1-5; TRBD1 matches 11 bases. The CDR3 runs to 15 residues. Germline V CDR1 and CDR2: LGHDT, YNNKEL (reference sequence). The V and J ends lost 1 base and 13 bases, in that order; junction bases with no gene match: 9. This CDR3 is CASSQGRDRGNKQHF. The CDR3 coding sequence is TGTGCCAGCAGCCAAGGCCGGGACAGGGGGAATAAGCAGCATTTT.

The V call is TRBV6-5, the J call TRBJ2-5; D is unclear. Germline values: CDR1 MNHEY, CDR2 SVGAGI. The CDR3 loop spans 14 amino acids. The V gene lost 6 bases and the J gene lost 1 base, with 12 bases spanning the gap. The DNA for the CDR3 is TGTGCCAGCAGCGCCCTCGGAGCCCAAGAGACCCAGTACTTC. It yields the protein CASSALGAQETQYF.

The J gene is TRBJ1-6, the V gene TRBV9, with a tentative D call TRBD1 (6 bases). This CDR3 has 19 residues. V lost 7 bases, J lost 0 bases, and 23 bases lay in between. CDR1 and CDR2 (germline): SGDLS, YYNGEE. CDR3 residues: CASSLPPKTGSSYNSPLHF. The CDR3 DNA reads TGTGCCAGCTCACTGCCACCGAAGACAGGTAGCTCCTATAATTCACCCCTCCACTTT.

The table lists this clone with a few counts. The V gene is TRBV27, the J gene TRBJ2-1; 7 nucleotides line up with TRBD2. The V gene's germline CDR1 is MNHEY and CDR2 SMNVEV (reference sequence). The length of the CDR3 is 15 residues. The J segment lost 6 bases and the V segment lost 3 bases, leaving 8 bases of the junction unmatched. The CDR3 DNA reads as TGTGCCAGCAGTTTGGGGGTAGCGGGCTTCAATGAGCAGTTCTTC. This sequence encodes CASSLGVAGFNEQFF.

The V gene is TRBV6-5, the J gene TRBJ2-7; D is possibly TRBD1 (5 bases). There are 14 residues in the CDR3. Germline V lookup: CDR1 MNHEY, CDR2 SVGAGI. Trimming took off 6 bases at V and 3 bases at J, with 15 bases between the two ends. The CDR3 bases are TGTGCCAGCAGGATCACCCCAGGGAACTACGAGCAGTACTTC. Translation: CASRITPGNYEQYF.

V gene TRBV5-1 combines with J gene TRBJ2-7; a possible D gene is TRBD2 (5 bases). Germline V gives CDR1 SGHRS, CDR2 YFSETQ. The V and J ends lost 4 bases and 7 bases respectively, with 15 bases between them. There are 13 residues in the CDR3. CDR3 in DNA: TGCGCCAGCAGCCTGGACCCTTCGGGGGAGCAGTACTTC. Translated, it gives CASSLDPSGEQYF.

The chain joins TRBV19 to TRBJ1-1; 9 bases align to TRBD1. Germline lookup yields CDR1 LNHDA and CDR2 SQIVND (reference sequence). This CDR3 contains 15 residues. With 7 bases clipped from V and 4 bases from J, the junction kept 10 bases outside the gene matches. CDR3 in DNA: TGTGCCAGTACCTCCTGGACAGGGGTGGGCACTGAAGCTTTCTTT. This translates into CASTSWTGVGTEAFF.